These 12 T cell receptor beta chains share one sample of origin, sequenced in a study of T cells in Graves' hyperthyroidism and ophthalmopathy. What was amplified from RNA transcripts were TCR beta CDR3 regions. TCR CDR3 regions were first amplified by RT-PCR with HTBI primers. MiXCR, applied by TCRdb to the multiplex PCR reads, yields one record per CDR3 protein. The table includes a few hundred thousand distinct CDR3 sequences, 15% detected once. The specimen was blood. The source is a woman in her 30s with Graves' hyperthyroidism.

The CDR3 reads CASSPTGGAGQPQHF. CDR3 bases: TGTGCCAGTAGTCCAACGGGGGGCGCGGGTCAGCCCCAGCATTTT. This chain connects TRBV19 to TRBJ1-5, with D possibly being TRBD1 (6 bases). V lost 5 bases, J lost 6 bases, and 17 bases lay in between. Germline V gene data show CDR1 as LNHDA and CDR2 as SQIVND (reference sequence). The CDR3 totals 15 residues.

In this sample, this clonotype turned up many times. The V and J genes are TRBV20-1 and TRBJ2-7; D perhaps matches TRBD2 (5 bases). Germline-derived CDR1 and CDR2 are DFQATT and SNEGSKA (reference sequence). The CDR3 extends over 17 amino acids. Trimming left V 4 bases short and J 2 bases short, with 24 bases between. The CDR3 region is CSAKSLTLEPQPYEQYF. For the CDR3, the DNA is TGCAGTGCTAAGAGCCTGACACTAGAACCTCAACCCTACGAGCAGTACTTC.

This clonotype was found many times. The rearrangement uses TRBV20-1 and TRBJ2-5; 7 bases match TRBD2. The germline V gene has CDR1 DFQATT and CDR2 SNEGSKA (reference sequence). Trimming cost V 2 bases and J 2 bases; bases outside gene matches: 11. The CDR3 runs to 16 residues. CDR3 in DNA: TGCAGTGCTAGAATCATCGATTCTAGCGGACAAGAGACCCAGTACTTC. Protein product: CSARIIDSSGQETQYF.

This clonotype was seen repeatedly, ten times or more. The chain carries TRBV28 and TRBJ1-4; D call uncertain. The CDR3 spans 14 residues. V lost 4 bases and J 8 bases, leaving 14 bases between the germline ends. Germline CDR1 reads MDHEN; CDR2 reads SYDVKM. Here the CDR3 DNA reads TGTGCCAGCAGTTCCCCAGGAGGTTACGAAAAACTGTTTTTT. Translating it yields CASSSPGGYEKLFF.

Ten or more counts support this clonotype. The chain is built from TRBV12-3 or TRBV12-4 and TRBJ2-7; D gene unclear. Trimming stripped 6 bases from V and 0 bases from J, with 12 bases between. The CDR3 contains 14 residues. CDR3 sequence (DNA): TGTGCCAGCAGGTCTAGAACCGCCTCCTACGAGCAGTACTTC. It yields the protein CASRSRTASYEQYF.

Only a few counts were recorded for this clonotype. Germline is not matched at one junction end, which may reflect a read error. The chain combines TRBV6-2 or TRBV6-3 with TRBJ1-5; 7 bases are a match to TRBD1. The CDR3 contains 13 residues. Germline loops: CDR1 MNHEY, CDR2 SVGEGT. The DNA of the CDR3 is TGTGCCAGCGGCCGGGACAGCACTCAGGCCCAGCATTTT. Translated, it gives CASGRDSTQAQHF.

Ten or more counts support this clonotype. The chain combines TRBV28 with TRBJ2-1; 7 bases agree with TRBD1. CDR3 length: 13 residues. Germline-derived CDR1 and CDR2 are MDHEN and SYDVKM. V dropped 5 bases and J dropped 7; count of bases not matched to a gene: 5. The CDR3 bases are TGTGCCAGCAGTGGACAGGTCGTTAATGAGCAGTTCTTC. Protein sequence: CASSGQVVNEQFF.

This clonotype was counted at least ten times. The CDR3, as DNA: TGTGCCAGCCGTCGATCATTATACAATGAGCAGTTCTTC. This codes for CASRRSLYNEQFF. This chain joins TRBV27 and TRBJ2-1; D call uncertain. This CDR3 spans 13 amino acids. Germline V lookup: CDR1 MNHEY, CDR2 SMNVEV (reference sequence). V shed 8 bases and J shed 4 bases, with 12 bases lying between them.

The chain carries TRBV9 and TRBJ2-2; no reliable D call. This CDR3 region has 16 residues. The germline V gene encodes CDR1 SGDLS and CDR2 YYNGEE. Deletions cut 0 bases from V and 6 bases from J, with 15 bases between. In nucleotides, the CDR3 is TGTGCCAGCAGCGTAGGCTGGACCCCCGCCCCCGGGGAGCTGTTTTTT. Amino acid sequence: CASSVGWTPAPGELFF.

This clonotype occurred a few times. The chain combines TRBV19 with TRBJ2-1, with TRBD2 as a possible D gene (5 bases). Germline assignment: CDR1 LNHDA and CDR2 SQIVND (reference sequence). V lost 5 bases and J lost 2, with 10 bases in between. The length of the CDR3 is 14 residues. The DNA for the CDR3 is TGTGCCAGTAGTCGAGAGGGAACCTACAATGAGCAGTTCTTC. The encoded protein is CASSREGTYNEQFF.

This clonotype came up a few times. The chain uses TRBV9 and TRBJ2-2; 9 nucleotides align to TRBD2. The CDR3 extends over 16 amino acids. Looked up from germline, CDR1 is SGDLS and CDR2 is YYNGEE. Trimming at V came to 3 bases and at J to 7 bases, leaving 10 bases not matched to a gene. The CDR3 is CASSGAAGGPGGELFF. The CDR3 DNA sequence: TGTGCCAGCAGCGGGGCGGCGGGAGGGCCCGGCGGGGAGCTGTTTTTT.

This clonotype was found a few times. This chain joins TRBV24-1 and TRBJ1-4, with a tentative D call TRBD1 (5 bases). The CDR3 covers 14 residues. The V and J ends lost 4 bases and 8 bases respectively, with 13 bases between them. Germline values: CDR1 KGHDR, CDR2 SFDVKD. The DNA of the CDR3 is TGTGCCACCAGTGACCCACTTAGGGGCGAAAAACTGTTTTTT. Its protein is CATSDPLRGEKLFF.